The 5 T cell receptor beta chains below come from one sample, sequenced in a study of PD-L1 blockade in urothelial cancer. The time point is: peripheral blood 6 weeks after treatment start. Method: immunoSEQ multiplex PCR; TCRdb's copy keeps in-frame clones and lacks some. The repertoire holds roughly 45,000 clones, with more than 80% as singletons. Sequenced material: PBMCs, taken around atezolizumab (anti-PD-L1) treatment. These receptors came from a man aged 70-80 years with urothelial cancer.

The chain is built from TRBV5-1 and TRBJ2-5; 13 bases map to TRBD2. J gave up 4 bases and V 3 bases, and 6 bases lay outside the gene matches. CDR1 and CDR2 from the germline V gene are SGHRS and YFSETQ. The CDR3 consists of 16 residues. The chain's CDR3 is CASSSGGLAGRETQYF. CDR3 in DNA: TGCGCCAGCAGCTCGGGGGGACTAGCGGGAAGAGAGACCCAGTACTTC.

This sequence joins TRBV5-5 and TRBJ2-5; 8 bases map to TRBD2. Germline V gives CDR1 SGHKS, CDR2 YYEKEE (reference sequence). This CDR3 comprises 14 residues. With V trimmed by 1 base and J by 2 bases, 1 base remained unmatched. Here the CDR3 reads CASSLSGGQETQYF. The CDR3 nucleotides read TGTGCCAGCAGCTTGAGCGGGGGACAAGAGACCCAGTACTTC.

The chain joins TRBV15 to TRBJ1-4; tentatively, D is TRBD1 (6 bases). Between the trimmed V and J ends, which lost 4 bases and 8 bases, there was a span of 20 bases. Per the germline V gene, CDR1 is LNHNV and CDR2 is YYDKDF (reference sequence). This CDR3 has 16 residues. The chain's CDR3 is CATSNLQGLMREKLFF. The CDR3 bases are TGTGCCACCAGCAACCTGCAGGGGCTGATGAGGGAAAAACTGTTTTTT. Complete variable domain (other parts from reference TRBV15 and TRBJ1-4): DAMVIQNPRYQVTQFGKPVTLSCSQTLNHNVMYWYQQKSSQAPKLLFHYYDKDFNNEADTPDNFQSRRPNTSFCFLDIRSPGLGDTAMYLCATSNLQGLMREKLFFGSGTQLSVL.

This chain connects TRBV2 to TRBJ2-5; D possibly corresponds to TRBD2 (6 bases). V shed 10 bases and J shed 2 bases, with 17 bases lying between them. Germline CDR1 is SNHLY and CDR2 is FYNNEI. This CDR3 is 14 amino acids long. In DNA, the CDR3 is TGTGCCACCCAAAGGGCTAGCGTACAAGAGACCCAGTACTTC. Translated: CATQRASVQETQYF.

The chain has TRBV7-8 and TRBJ1-5; possible D gene TRBD1, 6 bases. This CDR3 has 16 residues. The V end was cut by 1 base, the J end by 2 bases, with 12 bases between. Germline lookup yields CDR1 SGHVS and CDR2 FQNEAQ. CDR3 DNA: TGTGCCAGCAGCTTAGGAGGACCAGGGGGCAATCAGCCCCAGCATTTT. Translation: CASSLGGPGGNQPQHF.